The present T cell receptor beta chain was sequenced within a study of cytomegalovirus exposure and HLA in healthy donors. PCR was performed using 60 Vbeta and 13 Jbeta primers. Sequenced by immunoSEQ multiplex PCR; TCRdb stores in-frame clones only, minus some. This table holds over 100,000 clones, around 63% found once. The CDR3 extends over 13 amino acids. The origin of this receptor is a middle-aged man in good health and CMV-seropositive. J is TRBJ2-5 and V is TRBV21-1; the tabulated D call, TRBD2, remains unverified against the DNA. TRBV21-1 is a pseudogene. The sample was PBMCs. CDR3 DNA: TGTGCCAGCAGCACGCGCTTCCAAGAGACCCAGTACTTC. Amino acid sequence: CASSTRFQETQYF.